The TCR beta chain under discussion was sequenced for a study of long-term antiretroviral therapy in people with HIV. Findings and limits, study-wide: All blood samples came from the years 2004 to 2017, possibly under older ART regimens. Transplant donor controls retained higher diversity, though diversity increased after ART. Dominance of pre-ART expanded clones persisted, fluctuating and often declining after ART.

This CDR3 spans 17 amino acids. Germline assignment: CDR1 SGHNT and CDR2 YYREEE (reference sequence). Trimming shortened V by 0 bases and J by 2 bases, and 14 bases separated the two germline ends. Version v3.0 of the immunoSEQ assay was performed at survey level. For every sample, sequencing targeted about 40,000-50,000 T-cell genomes. Only in-frame clones appear in the TCRdb table, and some are missing; sequencing was by immunoSEQ multiplex PCR. In the table there are about 19,000 clones, around 92% of which are singletons. This clone was seen a handful of times. Its target is unknown. V is TRBV5-4 and J is TRBJ2-2, with D maybe TRBD1 (6 bases). The material sequenced was unsorted PBMCs, taken 3 years after starting antiretroviral therapy. The TCR sequence derives from a man in his fifties or sixties with HIV. This CDR3 reads CASSLGKDSINTGELFF. DNA of the CDR3: TGTGCCAGCAGCTTGGGAAAGGACAGCATAAACACCGGGGAGCTGTTTTTT.